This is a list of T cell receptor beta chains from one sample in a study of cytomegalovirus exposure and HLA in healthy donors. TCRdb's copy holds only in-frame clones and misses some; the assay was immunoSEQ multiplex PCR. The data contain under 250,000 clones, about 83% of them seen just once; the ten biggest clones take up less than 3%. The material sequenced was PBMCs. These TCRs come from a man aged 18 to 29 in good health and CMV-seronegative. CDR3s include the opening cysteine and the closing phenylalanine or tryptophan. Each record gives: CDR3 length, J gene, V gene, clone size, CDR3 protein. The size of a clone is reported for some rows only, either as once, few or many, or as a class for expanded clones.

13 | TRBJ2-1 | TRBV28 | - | CAYSSGRSYEQFF
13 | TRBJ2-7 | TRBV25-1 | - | CASRLGSSYEQYF
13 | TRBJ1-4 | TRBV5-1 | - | CASSGQGNEKLFF
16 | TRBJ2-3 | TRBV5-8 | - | CASSLGTSGGADTQYF
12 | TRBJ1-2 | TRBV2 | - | CASSSGGYGYTF
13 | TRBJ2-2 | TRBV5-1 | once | CASSFGGTGELFF
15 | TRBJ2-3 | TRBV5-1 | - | CASTGLQNSGDTQYF
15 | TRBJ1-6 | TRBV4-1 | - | CASSQPGHKNSPLHF
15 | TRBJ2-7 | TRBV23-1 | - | CASSQLPLGGYEQYF
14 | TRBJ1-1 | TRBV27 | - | CASRPKGRGTEAFF
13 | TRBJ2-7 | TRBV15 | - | CATSAGYSYEQYF
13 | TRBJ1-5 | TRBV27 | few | CASRAGGNQPQHF
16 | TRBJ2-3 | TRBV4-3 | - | CASSSLLYGVADTQYF
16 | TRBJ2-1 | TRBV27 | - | CASSLLAQSSYNEQFF
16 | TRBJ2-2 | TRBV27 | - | CASSLAGALVTGELFF
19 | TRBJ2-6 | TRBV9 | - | CASSVVGSRLPSGANVLTF
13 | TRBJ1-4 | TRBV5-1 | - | CASSGQTNEKLFF
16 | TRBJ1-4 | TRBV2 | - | CASSDEGPGIGEKLFF
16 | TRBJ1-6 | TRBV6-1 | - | CASREEGGLGNSPLHF
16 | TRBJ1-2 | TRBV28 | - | CASSFFSRRFLGGYTF
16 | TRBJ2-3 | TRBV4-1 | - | CASSQGTASPADTQYF
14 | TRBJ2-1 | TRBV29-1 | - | CSVDLAGGYNEQFF
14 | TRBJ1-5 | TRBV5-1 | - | CASSSGQPNQPQHF
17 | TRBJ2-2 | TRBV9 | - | CASSASEDRGGAGELFF
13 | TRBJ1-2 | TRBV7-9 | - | CASSLPSREAGTF
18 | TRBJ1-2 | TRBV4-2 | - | CASSQDPGQGGNNYGYTF
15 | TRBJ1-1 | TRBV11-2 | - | CASSPGQGRITEAFF
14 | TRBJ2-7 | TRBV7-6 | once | CASSLGTGGGEQYF
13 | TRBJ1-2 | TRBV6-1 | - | CASKDTLNYGYTF
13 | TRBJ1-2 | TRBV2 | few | CASTRDTNYGYTF
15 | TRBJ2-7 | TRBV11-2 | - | CASSLGEGVSYEQYF
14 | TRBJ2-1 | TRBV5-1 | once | CASTTGGIYNEQFF
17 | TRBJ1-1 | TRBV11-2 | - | CASSLIRSGQKKTEAFF
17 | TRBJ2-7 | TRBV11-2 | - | CASSFHSRAGGTYEQYF
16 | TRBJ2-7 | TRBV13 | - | CASSLLKGQGSDEQYF
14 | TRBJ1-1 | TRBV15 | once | CATRVELMNTEAFF
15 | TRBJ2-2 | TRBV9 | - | CASSVGLASTGELFF
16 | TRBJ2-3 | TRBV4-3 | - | CASSPRLAKSTDTQYF
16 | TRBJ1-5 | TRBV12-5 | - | CASGFTGFVSNQPQHF
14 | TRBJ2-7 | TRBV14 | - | CASSRTGETYEQYF
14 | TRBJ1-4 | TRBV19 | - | CASRSGATNEKLFF
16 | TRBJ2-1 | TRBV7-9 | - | CASSASGTSGFGEQFF
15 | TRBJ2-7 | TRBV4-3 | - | CASSQDYRGNYEQYF
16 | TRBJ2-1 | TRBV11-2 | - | CASSLFVRSGLSEQFF
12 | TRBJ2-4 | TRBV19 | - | CASSLDRNIQYF
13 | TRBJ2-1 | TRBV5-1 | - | CASSLNFDDEQFF
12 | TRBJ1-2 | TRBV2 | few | CASHRGNYGYTF
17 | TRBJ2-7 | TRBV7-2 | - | CASSFSGASRPLDEQYF
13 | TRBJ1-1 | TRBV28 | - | CASSSTTLTEAFF
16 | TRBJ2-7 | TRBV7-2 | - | CASSWIPGLVLPEQYF
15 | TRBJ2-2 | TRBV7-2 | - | CASSLPQGAIGELFF
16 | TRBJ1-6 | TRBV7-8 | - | CASSLATGIYNSPLHF
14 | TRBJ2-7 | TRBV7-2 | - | CASSSTVLSYEQYF
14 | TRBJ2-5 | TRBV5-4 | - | CASTFPGGAETQYF
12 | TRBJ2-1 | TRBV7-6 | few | CASSTGANEQFF
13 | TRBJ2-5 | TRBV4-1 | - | CASSLGYQETQYF
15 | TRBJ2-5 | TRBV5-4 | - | CASLNQTGGVKTQYF
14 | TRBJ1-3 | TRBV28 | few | CASSSGGAGNTIYF
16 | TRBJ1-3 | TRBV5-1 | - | CASSPQPGLSGNTIYF
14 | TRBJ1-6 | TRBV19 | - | CASSGEQGTSPLHF